This T cell receptor (beta chain) was recorded in a study of shared T cell receptors in the human thymus. Method: immunoSEQ multiplex PCR; TCRdb's copy keeps in-frame clones and lacks some. The sample gives approximately 580,000 clones, about four fifths of which show up once; about 0.013% is in the top ten. These same records also appear under a second study, on human thymus T cells. That study adds: The source of the thymus tissue was resections taken during corrective heart surgery. Usage of V and J genes appeared biased in thymic and blood repertoires. Related research found strongly overlapping thymic repertoires in unrelated individuals.

The TCR was taken from a boy under two years old with a congenital heart defect. The sequenced material came from thymocytes.

The CDR3 is CASSPNMDRAGYTF. CDR3 bases: TGCGCCAGCAGCCCTAACATGGACAGGGCTGGCTACACCTTC. The chain combines TRBV4-3 with TRBJ1-2; 8 bases are shared with TRBD1. The trim removed 4 bases at V and 7 bases at J, leaving 8 bases unmatched. The CDR3 runs to 14 residues. Germline CDR1 and CDR2: LGHNA and YSLEER.